This T cell receptor (beta chain) is from a study of blood T cell repertoires in COVID-19. Turning to the study itself: Samples taken during acute and convalescent COVID-19 were collected in the United States, Italy and Spain.

Assay used: immunoSEQ multiplex PCR; TCRdb lists only in-frame clones, some missing. This table has some 250,000 clones, about 81% appearing once. J gave up 0 bases and V 6 bases, and 6 bases lay outside the gene matches. CDR3 length equals 15 residues. Germline CDR1 reads LGHDT; CDR2 reads YNNKEL (reference sequence). This TCR derives from a woman aged 55-70 years with active or convalescent COVID-19. The V call is TRBV3-1 (or the pseudogene TRBV3-2), the J call TRBJ2-5; 8 nucleotides match TRBD2. Sequenced input: peripheral blood. The CDR3 nucleotides are TGTGCCAGCAGTGAGTTAGCGGGGAACCAAGAGACCCAGTACTTC. Translating it yields CASSELAGNQETQYF.